This paragraph covers one T cell receptor beta chain sequence. In the original workflow: How many nucleated cells were present was estimated from reference gene primer amplification. This table comes from immunoSEQ multiplex PCR, and its TCRdb copy is limited to in-frame clones, with some not included. V, J and clone size are those of that table, while D and trimming were read from the DNA. The sample lists approximately 180,000 clones, roughly 90% occurring once. The data stem from a study of blood T cell repertoires in COVID-19. Study as a whole: Sample material is recorded as cDNA or gDNA derived from T cells, B-cell-depleted T cells, or PBMCs.

Recruitment covered fewer than 25 US areas and drew participants whose ages spanned about 18 to 95 years. Participants' own reports of clinical history determined their cohort assignment. The CDR3 extends over 14 amino acids. Germline assignment: CDR1 SQVTM and CDR2 ANQGSEA. V was pared by 0 bases and J by 4 bases, with 12 bases between. The chain links TRBV29-1 to TRBJ1-2; D gene unclear. Sequenced sample: PBMCs or T cells enriched from blood (not recorded which). The sequence came from a human donor with acute COVID-19. The donor label of this sample is uncertain. CDR3 coding DNA: TGCAGCGTTGAAGATCTTCCAGGAGGCTATGGCTACACCTTC. Translated, it gives CSVEDLPGGYGYTF.